This T cell receptor (beta chain) was captured in a study of PD-L1 blockade in urothelial cancer. For the study at large: Atezolizumab 1,200 mg was given intravenously every 3 weeks, starting 2014. Blood samples had a median of around 150,000 T cells. Samples of blood were analyzed 3 weeks (second dose) and 6 weeks after treatment start. Overall study findings and caveats: Durable-benefit patients expanded tumor-associated blood clones more at 3 weeks.

About this clone itself: Its cognate antigen is unknown. The sample carries other DNA sequences with the same CDR3.

Repertoires were generated with immunoSEQ multiplex PCR, while TCRdb's copy carries only in-frame clones and drops some. The sample consists of roughly 50,000 clones, about 68% of them appearing once. Time point given: pretreatment peripheral blood. The TCR originated in a man between 65 and 80 years old with urothelial cancer. The sequenced sample was PBMCs, obtained around atezolizumab (anti-PD-L1) treatment.

The CDR3 coding sequence is TGCAGCACCAGCGTCGGCAATGAGCAGTTCTTC. Amino acids: CSTSVGNEQFF. The J gene is TRBJ2-1, the V gene TRBV20-1; no definite D call. Germline V gene sequence: CDR1 DFQATT, CDR2 SNEGSKA (reference sequence). This CDR3 spans 11 amino acids.